The 17 T cell receptor beta chains below come from one sample, sequenced in a study of human T cells and chemical hapten exposure. Regarding time point: patch test 1, 2 weeks after DPC sensitization. Stated treatment: therapeutic diphenylcyclopropenone sensitization with weekly scalp DPC. TCRdb fed the RACE reads into MiXCR, producing one record per CDR3 protein. This sample has approximately 100,000 distinct CDR3 sequences, with about 10% found just once. The material was whole blood, obtained in connection with sensitization to the hapten diphenylcyclopropenone (DPC). All receptors derive from a woman aged 40 to 50 with alopecia areata. Some clones in this sample may be carry-over from other donors' samples.

This chain joins TRBV2 and TRBJ1-2, with D tentatively TRBD1 (6 bases). The CDR3 runs 14 residues. V was trimmed by 7 bases and J by 4 bases, leaving 16 bases between them. Per germline, CDR1 SNHLY and CDR2 FYNNEI. For the CDR3, the DNA is TGTGCCAGCACCCCCGAACAGGGTTCCTATGGCTACACCTTC. It specifies CASTPEQGSYGYTF. The whole variable domain, filled in from reference TRBV2 and TRBJ1-2, reads EPEVTQTPSHQVTQMGQEVILRCVPISNHLYFYWYRQILGQKVEFLVSFYNNEISEKSEIFDDQFSVERPDGSNFTLKIRSTKLEDSAMYFCASTPEQGSYGYTFGSGTRLTVV.

This clonotype was observed a few times. J is TRBJ2-1 and V is TRBV19; D is perhaps TRBD1 (7 bases). The CDR3 covers 16 residues. From germline, CDR1 is LNHDA and CDR2 SQIVND (reference sequence). The V gene lost 3 bases and the J gene lost 0 bases, with 12 bases spanning the gap. The CDR3 DNA reads TGTGCCAGTAGTATCCCGGGGGACAGCTCCTACAATGAGCAGTTCTTC. Translating it yields CASSIPGDSSYNEQFF. Supplemented by reference TRBV19 and TRBJ2-1, the full variable domain reads DGGITQSPKYLFRKEGQNVTLSCEQNLNHDAMYWYRQDPGQGLRLIYYSQIVNDFQKGDIAEGYSVSREKKESFPLTVTSAQKNPTAFYLCASSIPGDSSYNEQFFGPGTRLTVL.

This clonotype was counted at least ten times. The chain is built from TRBV20-1 and TRBJ2-2; TRBD2 aligns across 16 bases. The CDR3 totals 20 residues. Losses at the gene ends were 3 bases for V and 0 bases for J; bases not matched to a gene: 10. Germline V gene data show CDR1 as DFQATT and CDR2 as SNEGSKA (reference sequence). CDR3 sequence: CSASVPPGLAGGPNTGELFF. As DNA, the CDR3 is TGCAGTGCTAGCGTCCCGCCGGGACTAGCGGGAGGGCCGAACACCGGGGAGCTGTTTTTT.

In its sample, this clonotype was seen many times. The genes are TRBV27 and TRBJ1-1; unclear D gene. Looked up from germline, CDR1 is MNHEY and CDR2 is SMNVEV (reference sequence). Trimming pared 3 bases from V and 3 bases from J, leaving 8 bases between. The CDR3 is made up of 13 amino acids. The CDR3 loop reads CASSFLGYTEAFF. CDR3 nucleotide sequence: TGTGCCAGCAGTTTTTTGGGTTACACTGAAGCTTTCTTT.

This clonotype was seen only a few times. The rearrangement links TRBV7-2 to TRBJ2-7; the D gene is possibly TRBD2 (5 bases). Deletions cut 2 bases from V and 6 bases from J, with 11 bases between. Germline V gene data show CDR1 as SGHTA and CDR2 as FQGNSA. CDR3 length: 13 amino acids. The CDR3 spells CASSLSLAGEQYF. The DNA of the CDR3 is TGTGCCAGCAGCTTAAGTCTAGCCGGCGAGCAGTACTTC.

This clonotype was found a few times. The V gene is TRBV30, the J gene TRBJ2-7; D uncertain. V dropped 4 bases and J dropped 5 bases, with 6 bases sitting between them. This CDR3 region has 10 residues. Germline assignment: CDR1 GTSNPN and CDR2 SVGIG (reference sequence). DNA of the CDR3: TGTGCCTGGAAAGGTCACGAGCAGTACTTC. This encodes CAWKGHEQYF.

This clonotype was counted a few times. The J gene is TRBJ2-3, the V gene TRBV15, with D hard to call. CDR3 length: 14 residues. The ends were cut back, 3 bases at V and 0 bases at J, with 7 bases in the middle. The germline V gene has CDR1 LNHNV and CDR2 YYDKDF (reference sequence). The CDR3 region has the DNA TGTGCCACCAGCAGGGTGGGCAGCACAGATACGCAGTATTTT. Its translation: CATSRVGSTDTQYF.

This clonotype has only a few counts. The rearrangement links TRBV3-1 to TRBJ2-3; no reliable D call. V dropped 0 bases and J dropped 4 bases, with 11 bases sitting between them. Per the germline V gene, CDR1 is LGHDT and CDR2 is YNNKEL (reference sequence). This CDR3 contains 15 residues. In nucleotides, the CDR3 is TGTGCCAGCAGCCAAGACCAGATAAACGCAGATACGCAGTATTTT. As protein: CASSQDQINADTQYF.

This clonotype was seen only a few times. J is TRBJ1-2 and V is TRBV4-3, with D perhaps matching TRBD1 (6 bases). Trimming stripped 0 bases from V and 4 bases from J, with 9 bases between. The CDR3 runs 14 residues. Germline V gene sequence: CDR1 LGHNA, CDR2 YSLEER. This CDR3 is CASSQDTGSYGYTF. CDR3 in DNA: TGCGCCAGCAGCCAAGATACAGGGAGCTATGGCTACACCTTC.

This clonotype rates as medium-sized. J is TRBJ2-1 and V is TRBV20-1; 10 bases are shared with TRBD2. CDR3 length: 15 amino acids. V dropped 6 bases and J dropped 1; count of bases not matched to a gene: 6. CDR1 is DFQATT and CDR2 is SNEGSKA in the germline V gene (reference sequence). For the CDR3, the DNA is TGCAGTGCAGGACTAGCGGACCTTTCCTACAATGAGCAGTTCTTC. Protein: CSAGLADLSYNEQFF.

This clonotype was found a few times. The J gene is TRBJ2-1, the V gene TRBV7-2; D call uncertain. V lost 6 bases, J lost 4 bases, and 19 bases lay in between. In germline, CDR1 is SGHTA, CDR2 FQGNSA. The CDR3 totals 16 residues. The CDR3 reads CASSFAWGGPYNEQFF. The CDR3 DNA follows: TGTGCCAGCAGTTTCGCCTGGGGTGGTCCTTACAATGAGCAGTTCTTC.

Only a few counts were recorded for this clonotype. The rearrangement joins TRBV6-5 to TRBJ1-5; possible D gene TRBD1, 5 bases. The V and J ends lost 6 bases and 5 bases respectively, with 14 bases between them. The CDR3 sequence is 14 residues long. Per the germline V gene, CDR1 is MNHEY and CDR2 is SVGAGI. In DNA form, the CDR3 reads TGTGCCAGCAGCCCCGCCCAGGGCCATCAGCCCCAGCATTTT. It codes for CASSPAQGHQPQHF.

This clonotype was seen more than once but under ten times. CDR3 amino acids: CASSLPNSGNTIYF. The CDR3 nucleotides are TGTGCCAGCAGTTTGCCGAACTCTGGAAACACCATATATTTT. The J gene is TRBJ1-3, the V gene TRBV28, with no clear D. Germline lookup yields CDR1 MDHEN and CDR2 SYDVKM. The CDR3 consists of 14 residues. Trimming shortened V by 3 bases and J by 0 bases, and 6 bases separated the two germline ends.

In its sample, this clonotype was seen once. The chain uses TRBV20-1 and TRBJ1-1; 11 nucleotides agree with TRBD1. Unmatched junction bases numbered 6, after V lost 0 bases and J lost 6 bases. The CDR3 length is 15 residues. In germline, CDR1 is DFQATT, CDR2 SNEGSKA (reference sequence). CDR3 sequence: CSARDWRTGGPEAFF. The CDR3 DNA is TGCAGTGCTAGAGATTGGAGGACAGGGGGCCCTGAAGCTTTCTTT.

This clonotype was counted at least ten times. The J gene is TRBJ2-7, the V gene TRBV20-1; D remains unclear. This CDR3 has 11 residues. Trimming took off 0 bases at V and 8 bases at J, with 8 bases between the two ends. Germline CDR1 and CDR2: DFQATT and SNEGSKA (reference sequence). The CDR3 sequence: CSARDPNKQYF. CDR3 nucleotides: TGCAGTGCTAGAGACCCCAACAAGCAGTACTTC.

This clonotype has a single count. The V call is TRBV27, the J call TRBJ1-5; possibly TRBD1 for D (5 bases). Trimming cost V 0 bases and J 7 bases, with 13 bases left between them. The CDR3 extends over 15 amino acids. The germline V gene has CDR1 MNHEY and CDR2 SMNVEV (reference sequence). This CDR3 is CASSLSEQEGQPQHF. The CDR3 nucleotides read TGTGCCAGCAGTTTATCCGAACAGGAGGGACAGCCCCAGCATTTT.

This clonotype has just a few counts. This rearrangement joins TRBV30 to TRBJ1-6; 9 bases map to TRBD1. The CDR3 has 13 amino acids. J lost 12 bases, V lost 3 bases, and 6 bases had no gene match. Per germline, CDR1 GTSNPN and CDR2 SVGIG (reference sequence). CDR3 amino acids: CAWRAGTGLPLHF. DNA of the CDR3: TGTGCCTGGAGGGCCGGGACAGGGCTACCCCTCCACTTT.